A single sample gave rise to the 26 T cell receptor beta chains below, sequenced in a study of T cells after posttransplantation cyclophosphamide. The method was immunoSEQ multiplex PCR; TCRdb's version includes in-frame clones alone and lacks a portion of them. Observed in the sample are some 46,000 clones, none of them singletons. Sequenced: PBMCs. These receptors were collected from a man aged 35-49 years in good health, CMV-negative, and a related stem cell transplant donor.

The table lists this clone with many counts. The chain recombines TRBV6-6 with TRBJ1-2; D is unresolved. The V end lost 2 bases, the J end lost 1 base, and 11 bases lay between the germline ends. The germline V gene has CDR1 MNHNY and CDR2 SVGAGI (reference sequence). This CDR3 is built from 15 residues. The CDR3 here is CASSYVKEINYGYTF. The CDR3 DNA follows: TGTGCCAGCAGTTACGTAAAGGAGATTAACTATGGCTACACCTTC.

This clone showed up many times. The chain recombines TRBV5-8 with TRBJ1-4; 8 bases map to TRBD1. With 3 bases clipped from V and 8 bases from J, the junction kept 6 bases outside the gene matches. Germline assignment: CDR1 SGHTS and CDR2 YDEGEE. The CDR3 has 14 residues. This chain's CDR3 is CASSSGQGDEKLFF. In DNA, the CDR3 is TGTGCCAGCAGCTCAGGACAGGGAGACGAAAAACTGTTTTTT.

The sample holds many counts of this clone. The chain carries TRBV7-8 and TRBJ1-1; 7 bases agree with TRBD1. This CDR3 is built from 16 residues. The V and J ends lost 4 bases and 3 bases, in that order; junction bases with no gene match: 11. Germline CDR1 and CDR2: SGHVS and FQNEAQ. CDR3 amino acids: CASSSPTGLAYTEAFF. CDR3 bases: TGTGCCAGCAGCTCACCGACAGGGCTGGCGTACACTGAAGCTTTCTTT.

This clone was seen repeatedly, ten times or more. V gene TRBV5-1 combines with J gene TRBJ2-1; D may be TRBD1 (6 bases). Deletions cut 4 bases from V and 12 bases from J, with 17 bases between. The CDR3 covers 13 residues. The germline gives CDR1 SGHRS, CDR2 YFSETQ. The CDR3 coding sequence is TGCGCCAGCAGCCTACAAACAGGGTTTGGGCAGTTCTTC. The encoded protein is CASSLQTGFGQFF.

This clone was found many times. J is TRBJ2-7 and V is TRBV2; tentatively, D is TRBD1 (6 bases). The CDR3 sequence is 12 residues long. Trimming removed 10 bases from V and 3 bases from J, with 13 bases in between. The V gene's germline CDR1 is SNHLY and CDR2 FYNNEI. In DNA, the CDR3 is TGTGCCACGGCGATAGGGGGCTACGAGCAGTACTTC. Translation: CATAIGGYEQYF.

This clone turned up a few times. The V and J genes are TRBV18 and TRBJ2-1, with 7 bases identical to TRBD1. The CDR3 sequence is 15 residues long. Trimming removed 3 bases from V and 0 bases from J; junction bases left unmatched: 2. CDR1 is KGHSH and CDR2 is LQKENI in the germline V gene. CDR3 region: CASSPRTGSYNEQFF. CDR3 bases: TGTGCCAGCTCACCGAGGACAGGCTCCTACAATGAGCAGTTCTTC. Based on the CDR3 plus reference TRBV18 and TRBJ2-1, the full variable domain is NAGVMQNPRHLVRRRGQEARLRCSPMKGHSHVYWYRQLPEEGLKFMVYLQKENIIDESGMPKERFSAEFPKEGPSILRIQQVVRGDSAAYFCASSPRTGSYNEQFFGPGTRLTVL.

The table lists this clone with many counts. The rearrangement links TRBV5-1 to TRBJ2-3; 7 bases agree with TRBD2. There are 17 residues in the CDR3. The germline CDR1 and CDR2 sequences are SGHRS and YFSETQ. V lost 4 bases, J lost 1 base, and 12 bases stayed unmatched. The CDR3 loop is CASSTSRGSGRTDTQYF. The CDR3 nucleotides read TGCGCCAGCAGCACCTCGCGGGGGAGTGGGCGCACAGATACGCAGTATTTT.

This clone was seen at least ten times. The rearrangement joins TRBV5-6 to TRBJ1-5; D remains ambiguous. CDR3 length: 13 amino acids. Trimming stripped 1 base from V and 4 bases from J, with 6 bases between. CDR1 and CDR2 (germline): SGHDT, YYEEEE. The CDR3 DNA sequence: TGTGCCAGCAGCTTGTCTGCGAATCAGCCCCAGCATTTT. This gives the protein CASSLSANQPQHF.

In its sample, this clone was seen many times. The chain links TRBV7-6 to TRBJ1-6, with D possibly matching TRBD1 (6 bases). Trimming stripped 1 base from V and 9 bases from J, with 10 bases between. There are 14 residues in the CDR3. Per germline, CDR1 SGHVS and CDR2 FNYEAQ. This CDR3 reads CASSLDRVVSPLHF. DNA of the CDR3: TGTGCCAGCAGCTTAGACAGGGTTGTTTCACCCCTCCACTTT.

This clone was counted at least ten times. The chain links TRBV18 to TRBJ1-1; 8 bases map to TRBD1. Germline V lookup: CDR1 KGHSH, CDR2 LQKENI. This CDR3 is 15 amino acids long. J lost 3 bases, V lost 5 bases, and 8 bases had no gene match. The CDR3 spells CASSVSGGADTEAFF. The CDR3 DNA reads TGTGCCAGCTCAGTTTCAGGGGGCGCGGACACTGAAGCTTTCTTT.

This clone occurred many times. V usage is TRBV6-1 and J usage is TRBJ2-1, with D perhaps matching TRBD2 (6 bases). CDR1 is MNHNS and CDR2 is SASEGT in the germline V gene. Trimming cost V 2 bases and J 8 bases, with 19 bases left between them. This CDR3 contains 16 residues. The chain's CDR3 is CASSEIGGAVIDEQFF. The CDR3 region has the DNA TGTGCCAGCAGTGAAATCGGAGGGGCAGTCATCGATGAGCAGTTCTTC.

In this sample, this clone turned up a few times. This sequence joins TRBV5-1 and TRBJ2-1, with TRBD2 matching over 7 bases. This CDR3 has 15 residues. CDR1 is SGHRS, CDR2 YFSETQ, per germline. V shed 0 bases, J shed 4 bases, and the junction held 4 bases outside the gene matches. DNA of the CDR3: TGCGCCAGCAGCTTGGGACTAGCCGAATACAATGAGCAGTTCTTC. This gives the protein CASSLGLAEYNEQFF.

This clone came up many times. The chain employs TRBV4-3 and TRBJ1-2; D not certain. Trimming removed 0 bases at V and 8 bases at J, with 13 bases between. This CDR3 spans 14 amino acids. Per the germline V gene, CDR1 is LGHNA and CDR2 is YSLEER. The CDR3: CASSQDLGGWGYTF. Here the CDR3 DNA reads TGCGCCAGCAGCCAAGATCTGGGCGGGTGGGGCTACACCTTC.

The sample holds many counts of this clone. The chain uses TRBV4-2 and TRBJ1-1; possible D gene TRBD1, 6 bases. V lost 4 bases to trimming and J lost 4 bases, with 16 bases between them. CDR1 and CDR2 from the germline V gene are LGHNA and YNFKEQ. The CDR3 length is 15 residues. The CDR3 region is CASSLQDSIGTEAFF. CDR3 DNA sequence: TGTGCCAGCAGCCTCCAGGACAGCATCGGCACTGAAGCTTTCTTT.

The rearrangement uses TRBV20-1 and TRBJ2-1, with TRBD1 as a possible D gene (5 bases). This CDR3 has 11 residues. Germline V CDR1 and CDR2: DFQATT, SNEGSKA (reference sequence). Deletions cut 6 bases from V and 10 bases from J, with 13 bases between. Here the CDR3 reads CSASRVREQFF. In nucleotides, the CDR3 is TGCAGTGCGAGCAGGGTACGGGAGCAGTTCTTC.

This clone was seen at least ten times. The chain uses TRBV14 and TRBJ2-7; TRBD2 is a possible D gene (5 bases). Germline V CDR1 and CDR2: SGHDN, FVKESK. CDR3 length: 15 residues. Trimming cost V 5 bases and J 2 bases, with 16 bases left between them. CDR3 region: CASSENPGLAYEQYF. CDR3 bases: TGTGCCAGCAGCGAAAACCCTGGACTGGCCTACGAGCAGTACTTC.

This clone was seen many times. The rearrangement uses TRBV21-1 and TRBJ2-4; the DNA was not used to check the table's D call, TRBD2. TRBV21-1 has pseudogene status. CDR3 size: 18 residues. The CDR3 is CASSKMGSSGLAKNIQYF. CDR3 nucleotide sequence: TGTGCCAGCAGCAAAATGGGAAGTTCAGGACTAGCCAAAAACATTCAGTACTTC.

This clone was seen at least ten times. This chain joins TRBV6-5 and TRBJ1-4; weak D call: TRBD1 (5 bases). Germline V gene data show CDR1 as MNHEY and CDR2 as SVGAGI. CDR3 length: 14 residues. V lost 7 bases and J 4 bases, leaving 13 bases between the germline ends. The CDR3 coding sequence is TGTGCCAGCAAAGGCGGGGCTATTAATGAAAAACTGTTTTTT. This sequence encodes CASKGGAINEKLFF.

This clone occurred many times. The chain's CDR3 is CASSHPRAGQSSGNTIYF. CDR3 nucleotides: TGCGCCAGCAGCCACCCTAGGGCGGGTCAGAGCTCTGGAAACACCATATATTTT. The J gene is TRBJ1-3, the V gene TRBV4-1; D is uncertain. There are 18 residues in the CDR3. Germline values: CDR1 MGHRA, CDR2 YSYEKL. Trimming cost V 3 bases and J 0 bases, with 18 bases left between them.

This clone has a count of ten or more. The chain is built from TRBV6-6 and TRBJ1-2; TRBD1 matches 9 bases. The CDR3 contains 13 residues. CDR1 is MNHNY and CDR2 is SVGAGI in the germline V gene (reference sequence). With V trimmed by 10 bases and J by 4 bases, 7 bases remained unmatched. The CDR3 DNA reads as TGTGCCACCATACAGGGGGCACTCTATGGCTACACCTTC. Translated, it gives CATIQGALYGYTF.

The sample holds many counts of this clone. This chain joins TRBV7-2 and TRBJ2-2; 7 bases match TRBD2. In germline, CDR1 is SGHTA, CDR2 FQGNSA. The ends lost 2 bases at V and 7 bases at J; junction bases unmatched: 7. This CDR3 region has 15 residues. Written as DNA, the CDR3 is TGTGCCAGCAGCTTAATGGCGGGAGTTATCGGGGAGCTGTTTTTT. This codes for CASSLMAGVIGELFF.

This clone was seen at least ten times. The chain recombines TRBV10-1 with TRBJ2-1; 8 bases map to TRBD2. The V gene's germline CDR1 is WNHNN and CDR2 SYGVQD (reference sequence). J lost 0 bases, V lost 5 bases, and 0 bases had no gene match. The CDR3 covers 14 residues. The CDR3 DNA sequence: TGCGCCAGCAGTAGCGGGAGCTCCTACAATGAGCAGTTCTTC. Amino acid sequence: CASSSGSSYNEQFF.

This clone was picked up many times. The V and J genes are TRBV5-6 and TRBJ1-4; D uncertain. Trimming left V 3 bases short and J 0 bases short, with 18 bases between. Germline V gives CDR1 SGHDT, CDR2 YYEEEE. The CDR3 consists of 18 residues. The CDR3 loop is CASSSFVAGIATNEKLFF. The CDR3 DNA reads TGTGCCAGCAGCTCTTTTGTCGCGGGGATTGCAACTAATGAAAAACTGTTTTTT.

This clone was seen ten or more times. This chain connects TRBV10-1 to TRBJ2-2; tentatively, D is TRBD1 (6 bases). V lost 0 bases to trimming and J lost 2 bases, with 16 bases between them. From germline, CDR1 is WNHNN and CDR2 SYGVQD (reference sequence). CDR3 length: 18 amino acids. The CDR3 nucleotides are TGCGCCAGCAGTGAGTCGATTTTAGGGACACGAAACACCGGGGAGCTGTTTTTT. Translation gives CASSESILGTRNTGELFF.

CDR3: CASSLGGTLWDTQYF. The CDR3 DNA is TGTGCCAGCAGCTTAGGCGGAACCCTCTGGGATACGCAGTATTTT. The chain carries TRBV7-9 and TRBJ2-3, with D hard to call. CDR3 length equals 15 residues. V gave up 1 base and J gave up 6 bases, with 14 bases separating them. The V gene's germline CDR1 is SEHNR and CDR2 FQNEAQ (reference sequence).

The sample holds many counts of this clone. The rearrangement joins TRBV5-1 to TRBJ1-1; D is possibly TRBD1 (5 bases). CDR3 size: 14 residues. Germline CDR1 is SGHRS and CDR2 is YFSETQ. The V and J ends lost 1 base and 1 base respectively, with 8 bases between them. The CDR3 DNA reads as TGCGCCAGCAGCTTGCTTGGACAGAACACTGAAGCTTTCTTT. It yields the protein CASSLLGQNTEAFF.